The T cell receptor beta chain described here comes from a study of blood T cell repertoires in COVID-19. Study-level information: Whether acute or convalescent, the COVID-19 samples came from the United States, Italy and Spain. PBMCs, B-cell-depleted T cells, or T cells provided the cDNA or gDNA that made up the material.

Under the authors' procedure: Reference gene primer amplification gave nucleated cell count estimates. This table comes from immunoSEQ multiplex PCR, and its TCRdb copy is limited to in-frame clones, with some not included. For V, J and clone size, that table is used; D and trimming come from the DNA. The sample lists 250,000 or so clones, 84% occurring once. The CDR3 contains 14 residues. Germline values: CDR1 SNHLY, CDR2 FYNNEI. Trimming shortened V by 6 bases and J by 5 bases, and 11 bases separated the two germline ends. Source material: peripheral blood. The source is a middle-aged man with acute or convalescent COVID-19. J is TRBJ1-6 and V is TRBV2, with D perhaps TRBD1 (5 bases). The CDR3 is CASRGDWDNSPLHF. In nucleotides, the CDR3 is TGTGCCAGCAGAGGGGATTGGGATAATTCACCCCTCCACTTT.